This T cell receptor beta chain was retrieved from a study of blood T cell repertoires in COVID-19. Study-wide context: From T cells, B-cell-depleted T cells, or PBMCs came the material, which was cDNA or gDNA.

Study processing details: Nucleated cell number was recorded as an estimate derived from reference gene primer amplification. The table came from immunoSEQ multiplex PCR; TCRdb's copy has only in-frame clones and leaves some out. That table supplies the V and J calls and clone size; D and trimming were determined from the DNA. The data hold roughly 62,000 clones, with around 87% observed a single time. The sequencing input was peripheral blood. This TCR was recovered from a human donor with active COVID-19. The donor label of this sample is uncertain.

The CDR3 region has the DNA TGTGCCAGCAGCACCGCCGGGACAGGGGGTCGTGGCTACACCTTC. This codes for CASSTAGTGGRGYTF. The rearrangement links TRBV11-2 to TRBJ1-2; 11 bases align to TRBD1. The CDR3 spans 15 residues. Trimming cost V 5 bases and J 7 bases; bases outside gene matches: 9. Germline V gene lookup returns CDR1 SGHAT and CDR2 FQNNGV.